These T cell receptor beta chains were read from a single sample in a study of human T cells and chemical hapten exposure. A single record per CDR3 protein comes from TCRdb applying MiXCR to the RACE reads. The sample carries about 270,000 distinct CDR3 sequences, just under 8% recorded once. The material was whole blood, obtained in connection with sensitization to the hapten diphenylcyclopropenone (DPC). Source of these receptors: a man between 18 and 35 years old with alopecia areata. Some clones in this sample may be carry-over from other donors' samples. Both conserved end residues are part of each CDR3. The D gene is left open where the match is weak. Rows give clone size only sometimes, using once, few, many, or a class for an expanded clone.

j_call | v_call | d_call | clone_size | cdr3_nt | cdr3_aa
TRBJ2-7 | TRBV28 | NA | few | TGTGCCAGCAGTTTCTATGACTCCACCTACGAGCAGTACTTC | CASSFYDSTYEQYF
TRBJ2-2 | TRBV12-3/TRBV12-4 | TRBD1 | few | TGTGCCAGCGGAAACAGGGGGCGCGACACCGGGGAGCTGTTTTTT | CASGNRGRDTGELFF
TRBJ2-2 | TRBV18 | NA | NA | TGTGCCAGCTCATCTCTCAGGCTGAACACCGGGGAGCTGTTTTTT | CASSSLRLNTGELFF
TRBJ1-4 | TRBV29-1 | NA | many | TGCAGCGGACAGGCGGGTAATGAAAAACTGTTTTTT | CSGQAGNEKLFF
TRBJ2-5 | TRBV14 | TRBD2 | NA | TGTGCCAGCAGCCACCTACGGACTAGCGGACAAGAGACCCAGTACTTC | CASSHLRTSGQETQYF
TRBJ2-5 | TRBV5-1 | NA | NA | TGCGCCAGCAGCTTTGTTGGCTTTAAAGAGACCCAGTACTTC | CASSFVGFKETQYF
TRBJ2-3 | TRBV5-1 | TRBD2 | few | TGCGCCAGCAGCGCCGAGCGGGGGTTTAGCACAGATACGCAGTATTTT | CASSAERGFSTDTQYF
TRBJ2-1 | TRBV27 | NA | NA | TGTGCCAGCAGTACACTGTGGAGGGACAGTATTAACAATGAGCAGTTCTTC | CASSTLWRDSINNEQFF
TRBJ1-2 | TRBV24-1 | TRBD1 | NA | TGTGCCACCAGTGGTCAACCTGGACAGGGCGTTAGCGGCTATGGCTACACCTTC | CATSGQPGQGVSGYGYTF
TRBJ1-3 | TRBV2 | TRBD1 | few | TGTGCCAGCAGTTGGACAGGGCGGCAGGCTGGAAACACCATATATTTT | CASSWTGRQAGNTIYF
TRBJ1-4 | TRBV6-5 | NA | few | TGTGCCAGCAGTTACTCGGTGCCGAGGACAACTAATGAAAAACTGTTTTTT | CASSYSVPRTTNEKLFF